The 23 T cell receptor beta chains in this list originate from one sample, sequenced in a study of T cell responses to AZD1222 COVID-19 vaccine. The assay was immunoSEQ multiplex PCR, and TCRdb's table has in-frame clones only and misses some. The sample contains some 190,000 clones, 80% to 95% of which appear only once. Sequences were derived from peripheral blood, sampled 28 days after the second AZD1222 dose. These receptors originate from an adult who received the AZD1222 COVID-19 vaccine.

The count of this clone is one. The V call is TRBV5-1, the J call TRBJ1-1; TRBD1 is a possible D gene (6 bases). CDR1 is SGHRS, CDR2 YFSETQ, per germline. The CDR3 has 13 residues. Trimming pared 7 bases from V and 4 bases from J, leaving 14 bases between. CDR3 amino acids: CASEVGAGTEAFF. The CDR3 DNA reads TGCGCCAGCGAGGTGGGGGCTGGCACTGAAGCTTTCTTT.

The chain uses TRBV7-9 and TRBJ1-1; weak D call: TRBD1 (5 bases). Trimming cost V 3 bases and J 4 bases, with 15 bases left between them. This CDR3 spans 15 amino acids. Germline CDR1 reads SEHNR; CDR2 reads FQNEAQ (reference sequence). CDR3 nucleotides: TGTGCCAGCAGCTTGACGGGCAGGGTAGGCACTGAAGCTTTCTTT. This encodes CASSLTGRVGTEAFF.

The chain joins TRBV18 to TRBJ2-7, with unresolved D. The V end was cut by 3 bases, the J end by 0 bases, with 15 bases between. Germline V gene sequence: CDR1 KGHSH, CDR2 LQKENI. The CDR3 is made up of 16 amino acids. The CDR3 here is CASSPAMPGLSYEQYF. The DNA of the CDR3 is TGTGCCAGCTCACCGGCAATGCCGGGCCTCTCCTACGAGCAGTACTTC.

This clone was observed a single time. The chain links TRBV3-1 (or the pseudogene TRBV3-2) to TRBJ2-7; D tentatively fits TRBD1 or TRBD2 (5 bases each). CDR1 LGHDT and CDR2 YNNKEL come from the germline V gene (reference sequence). This CDR3 comprises 14 residues. Trimming cost V 4 bases and J 0 bases, with 10 bases left between them. The chain's CDR3 is CASSLRGTSYEQYF. In DNA form, the CDR3 reads TGTGCCAGCAGCCTCCGTGGGACCTCCTACGAGCAGTACTTC.

The chain joins TRBV4-2 to TRBJ2-2; D is perhaps TRBD1 (6 bases). Germline-derived CDR1 and CDR2 are LGHNA and YNFKEQ. There are 15 residues in the CDR3. Trimming pared 3 bases from V and 5 bases from J, leaving 13 bases between. DNA of the CDR3: TGTGCCAGCAGCCAGACCGGGACACGGACCGGGGAGCTGTTTTTT. Protein: CASSQTGTRTGELFF.

The chain links TRBV19 to TRBJ1-5; TRBD1 agrees at 8 bases. Germline assignment: CDR1 LNHDA and CDR2 SQIVND (reference sequence). Trimming removed 5 bases from V and 3 bases from J; junction bases left unmatched: 9. CDR3 length: 16 amino acids. CDR3 protein: CASSLGQGRSNQPQHF. The CDR3 bases are TGTGCCAGTAGTCTCGGACAGGGAAGGTCCAATCAGCCCCAGCATTTT.

The V gene is TRBV12-3 or TRBV12-4, the J gene TRBJ2-1; D remains unclear. CDR3 size: 13 residues. The V end lost 6 bases, the J end lost 4 bases, and 10 bases lay between the germline ends. The CDR3: CASRSELYNEQFF. DNA for the CDR3: TGTGCCAGCAGGTCGGAGCTATACAATGAGCAGTTCTTC.

The V gene is TRBV10-2, the J gene TRBJ1-3, with 11 bases matching TRBD1. The germline gives CDR1 WSHSY, CDR2 SAAADI. This CDR3 spans 18 amino acids. The trim removed 8 bases at V and 0 bases at J, leaving 12 bases unmatched. The CDR3 nucleotides read TGCGCCAGCCAGCGGACAGGGGGCACGACTTTCTCTGGAAACACCATATATTTT. The encoded protein is CASQRTGGTTFSGNTIYF.

The J gene is TRBJ2-7, the V gene TRBV18, with TRBD1 matching 11 bases. This CDR3 is built from 16 residues. Germline CDR1 and CDR2: KGHSH and LQKENI. V gave up 0 bases and J gave up 3 bases; unmatched junction bases: 4. Here the CDR3 reads CASSPPGTGGYYEQYF. The CDR3 nucleotides read TGTGCCAGCTCACCACCTGGGACAGGGGGATACTACGAGCAGTACTTC.

The chain couples TRBV6-5 to TRBJ2-7, with D tentatively TRBD2 (5 bases). The CDR3 loop spans 15 amino acids. Looked up from germline, CDR1 is MNHEY and CDR2 is SVGAGI. Trimming stripped 0 bases from V and 4 bases from J, with 13 bases between. The CDR3 bases are TGTGCCAGCAGTTACTCGGCGGCGGGCCCGTACGAGCAGTACTTC. This codes for CASSYSAAGPYEQYF.

The chain is built from TRBV5-6 and TRBJ1-2; D gene uncertain. The CDR3 runs to 16 residues. Germline V gene data show CDR1 as SGHDT and CDR2 as YYEEEE. The ends were cut back, 4 bases at V and 0 bases at J, with 16 bases in the middle. CDR3 loop: CASSIQSELANYGYTF. The CDR3 region has the DNA TGTGCCAGCAGCATACAGTCAGAGTTAGCTAACTATGGCTACACCTTC. The variable domain in full, with the rest retrieved from reference TRBV5-6 and TRBJ1-2, is DAGVTQSPTHLIKTRGQQVTLRCSPKSGHDTVSWYQQALGQGPQFIFQYYEEEERQRGNFPDRFSGHQFPNYSSELNVNALLLGDSALYLCASSIQSELANYGYTFGSGTRLTVV.

The chain is built from TRBV29-1 and TRBJ1-1, with 8 bases identical to TRBD1. Trimming took 5 bases from V and 7 from J; bases not matched to a gene: 12. CDR1 is SQVTM and CDR2 is ANQGSEA in the germline V gene. The CDR3 loop spans 14 amino acids. The CDR3 region has the DNA TGCAGCGTTCGGTCGACCAGGGGGCTCGGTGAAGCTTTCTTT. Encoded protein: CSVRSTRGLGEAFF.

The chain carries TRBV7-9 and TRBJ1-1, with 9 bases aligning to TRBD1. V dropped 6 bases and J dropped 6; count of bases not matched to a gene: 8. CDR1 and CDR2 from the germline V gene are SEHNR and FQNEAQ (reference sequence). The CDR3 covers 14 residues. The CDR3 DNA reads TGTGCCAGCAGAGTACAGGGGGCGCCGGCTGAAGCTTTCTTT. Translating it yields CASRVQGAPAEAFF.

The chain recombines TRBV2 with TRBJ1-5; tentative D call: TRBD1 (6 bases). CDR3 length: 15 amino acids. Trimming took 5 bases from V and 0 from J, leaving 11 bases between them. Germline V gives CDR1 SNHLY, CDR2 FYNNEI. DNA for the CDR3: TGTGCCAGCAGTTGGACAGACCTTAGCAATCAGCCCCAGCATTTT. As protein: CASSWTDLSNQPQHF.

J is TRBJ1-6 and V is TRBV7-2; tentative D call: TRBD1 (5 bases). The V and J ends lost 5 bases and 4 bases respectively, with 9 bases between them. Per germline, CDR1 SGHTA and CDR2 FQGNSA. The CDR3 is 14 residues long. The CDR3 DNA reads as TGTGCCAGCAGCAGACAGATTTATAATTCACCCCTCCACTTT. This sequence encodes CASSRQIYNSPLHF.

V gene TRBV19 combines with J gene TRBJ2-5; D assignment may be TRBD1 or TRBD2 (5 bases each). The CDR3 has 16 amino acids. CDR1 is LNHDA, CDR2 SQIVND, per germline (reference sequence). The germline V and J ends were trimmed by 1 base and 5 bases, with 17 bases remaining between them. The CDR3: CASSIAAGWGSETQYF. DNA for the CDR3: TGTGCCAGTAGTATAGCGGCAGGGTGGGGGTCGGAGACCCAGTACTTC.

This clone was counted a few times. This chain connects TRBV7-2 to TRBJ2-7; TRBD2 matches at 8 bases. The CDR3 has 15 residues. The V gene end was trimmed by 2 bases and the J gene end by 2 bases; junction bases not matched to a gene: 5. Germline CDR1 is SGHTA and CDR2 is FQGNSA. CDR3 coding DNA: TGTGCCAGCAGCTTATTTGGAGCGGGGGCCTACGAGCAGTACTTC. This translates into CASSLFGAGAYEQYF.

The gene calls are TRBV27 and TRBJ2-1; D gene ambiguous. Germline values: CDR1 MNHEY, CDR2 SMNVEV (reference sequence). The V and J ends lost 4 bases and 0 bases respectively, with 7 bases between them. CDR3 size: 14 residues. CDR3 DNA: TGTGCCAGCAGTTCGGCCCTCTCCTACAATGAGCAGTTCTTC. Amino acids: CASSSALSYNEQFF.

The chain joins TRBV6-5 to TRBJ1-3, with D perhaps matching TRBD1 (6 bases). Trimming left V 6 bases short and J 2 bases short, with 14 bases between. The CDR3 consists of 15 residues. Germline loops: CDR1 MNHEY, CDR2 SVGAGI. The DNA for the CDR3 is TGTGCCAGCAGCGCCACAGGGTATCCTGGAAACACCATATATTTT. Its protein product is CASSATGYPGNTIYF.

The CDR3 loop is CASIWLNTIYF. The CDR3 coding sequence is TGTGCCAGCATCTGGTTAAACACCATATATTTT. The chain uses TRBV28 and TRBJ1-3; D is undetermined. With 7 bases removed from V and 6 bases from J, the gap between germline ends came to 7 bases. The CDR3 extends over 11 amino acids. Germline CDR1 and CDR2: MDHEN and SYDVKM. Variable domain in full (rest from reference TRBV28 and TRBJ1-3): DVKVTQSSRYLVKRTGEKVFLECVQDMDHENMFWYRQDPGLGLRLIYFSYDVKMKEKGDIPEGYSVSREKKERFSLILESASTNQTSMYLCASIWLNTIYFGEGSWLTVV.

This chain links TRBV28 with TRBJ2-4, with D maybe TRBD2 (5 bases). The CDR3 consists of 15 residues. The germline CDR1 and CDR2 sequences are MDHEN and SYDVKM. V lost 6 bases, J lost 3 bases, and 15 bases lay in between. For the CDR3, the DNA is TGTGCCAGCAGCCCCAGTCTGAGCGGCAAAAACATTCAGTACTTC. It specifies CASSPSLSGKNIQYF.

This chain links TRBV7-8 with TRBJ1-3; D may be TRBD1 (5 bases). Germline-derived CDR1 and CDR2 are SGHVS and FQNEAQ. The CDR3 extends over 16 amino acids. V was pared by 5 bases and J by 2 bases, with 16 bases between. CDR3 coding DNA: TGTGCCAGCAGCCAACTCGGGGGGGGACCTGGAAACACCATATATTTT. Translating gives CASSQLGGGPGNTIYF.

This clone was counted a few times. The CDR3 spells CASSPSYRTGELFF. CDR3 in DNA: TGTGCCAGCAGCCCATCTTACCGGACCGGGGAGCTGTTTTTT. V usage is TRBV3-1 (or the pseudogene TRBV3-2) and J usage is TRBJ2-2; the D is unclear. The CDR3 contains 14 residues. V lost 4 bases and J lost 5, with 11 bases in between. Germline loops: CDR1 LGHDT, CDR2 YNNKEL (reference sequence).